This T cell receptor (beta chain) was documented in a study of T cells in Graves' hyperthyroidism and ophthalmopathy. This clonotype was found many times. Amplified regions were TCR beta CDR3 sequences from RNA transcripts. The HTBI primer set drove a first-round RT-PCR of the TCR CDR3. TCRdb re-derived calls from the multiplex PCR reads in MiXCR, one entry per CDR3 protein. The table has roughly 710,000 distinct CDR3 sequences, 30% to 40% seen once. The sequencing sample was made of blood. The receptor was derived from a woman aged 40 to 55 with Graves' hyperthyroidism.

The CDR3 nucleotides read TGTGCCAGTAGTATCACAGGAGGTAGCAATCAGCCCCAGCATTTT. Its translation: CASSITGGSNQPQHF. The chain recombines TRBV19 with TRBJ1-5; D may be TRBD1 (5 bases). CDR3 length: 15 residues. Looked up from germline, CDR1 is LNHDA and CDR2 is SQIVND (reference sequence). V lost 3 bases and J lost 0, with 9 bases in between.